A single sample gave rise to the 24 T cell receptor beta chains below, sequenced in a study of T cells in Graves' hyperthyroidism and ophthalmopathy. Amplified TCR beta CDR3 regions derived from RNA transcripts. In the first-round RT-PCR of the TCR CDR3, the HTBI primer set was used. TCRdb itself ran the multiplex PCR reads through MiXCR, one entry per CDR3 protein. The sample includes around 580,000 distinct CDR3 sequences, 16% of them seen just once. The sequenced sample was blood. The source of these receptors is a woman aged 18-35 years with Graves' hyperthyroidism.

Here the CDR3 DNA reads TGCGCCAGCAGCTTGGGCCTTGGTGGTGAAAAACTGTTTTTT. This sequence encodes CASSLGLGGEKLFF. This chain links TRBV5-1 with TRBJ1-4, with D uncertain. V dropped 0 bases and J dropped 7 bases, with 10 bases sitting between them. The CDR3 has 14 amino acids. Germline V gene lookup returns CDR1 SGHRS and CDR2 YFSETQ.

In its sample, this clonotype was seen many times. The chain links TRBV12-3 or TRBV12-4 to TRBJ2-7, with D unclear. V lost 1 base and J 3 bases, leaving 10 bases between the germline ends. The CDR3 length is 14 residues. For the CDR3, the DNA is TGTGCCAGCAGTTTAGGCCAGATGAACTACGAGCAGTACTTC. It is translated as CASSLGQMNYEQYF.

This rearrangement joins TRBV6-2 or TRBV6-3 to TRBJ2-1; D gene ambiguous. There are 14 residues in the CDR3. V was cut by 2 bases and J by 8 bases, with 13 bases left in between. CDR1 and CDR2 from the germline V gene are MNHEY and SVGEGT. The CDR3 protein is CASSYMGAVDEQFF. In nucleotides, the CDR3 is TGTGCCAGCAGTTACATGGGTGCAGTGGATGAGCAGTTCTTC.

In its sample, this clonotype was seen many times. The rearrangement uses TRBV7-2 and TRBJ2-3; TRBD2 might be the D (5 bases). The CDR3 runs to 17 residues. CDR1 and CDR2 from the germline V gene are SGHTA and FQGNSA. Deletions cut 1 base from V and 4 bases from J, with 18 bases between. As DNA, the CDR3 is TGTGCCAGCAGCTTAGACTACCGGGTGGGAGAGGCAGATACGCAGTATTTT. Translating it yields CASSLDYRVGEADTQYF. The variable domain in full, with the rest retrieved from reference TRBV7-2 and TRBJ2-3, is GAGVSQSPSNKVTEKGKDVELRCDPISGHTALYWYRQSLGQGLEFLIYFQGNSAPDKSGLPSDRFSAERTGGSVSTLTIQRTQQEDSAVYLCASSLDYRVGEADTQYFGPGTRLTVL.

This clonotype came up a few times. This chain uses TRBV6-2 or TRBV6-3 with TRBJ2-6; D ambiguous. In germline, CDR1 is MNHEY, CDR2 SVGEGT. V was shortened by 5 bases and J by 0 bases, with 11 bases between the two germline ends. The CDR3 consists of 16 residues. The CDR3, as DNA: TGTGCCAGCAGTCCGTGGGTAGGCTCTGGGGCCAACGTCCTGACTTTC. Translation gives CASSPWVGSGANVLTF.

This rearrangement joins TRBV10-3 to TRBJ2-7; D is unresolved. CDR1 is ENHRY and CDR2 is SYGVKD in the germline V gene. V dropped 3 bases and J dropped 5 bases, with 5 bases sitting between them. The CDR3 spans 11 residues. The CDR3 protein is CAISEYNEQYF. CDR3 in DNA: TGTGCCATCAGTGAATACAACGAGCAGTACTTC.

This clonotype appeared many times. The chain has TRBV11-2 and TRBJ2-1, with TRBD2 matching 9 bases. The V and J ends lost 1 base and 2 bases, in that order; junction bases with no gene match: 15. This CDR3 comprises 20 residues. Germline lookup yields CDR1 SGHAT and CDR2 FQNNGV. CDR3 protein: CASSLVQITRGGGTYNEQFF. The DNA of the CDR3 is TGTGCCAGCAGCTTAGTCCAAATTACCCGCGGGGGGGGGACCTACAATGAGCAGTTCTTC.

This clonotype has at least ten counts. The rearrangement joins TRBV18 to TRBJ1-1, with D hard to call. Germline V gives CDR1 KGHSH, CDR2 LQKENI. The CDR3 is 15 residues long. V shed 2 bases and J shed 5 bases, with 15 bases lying between them. The CDR3 loop is CASSPTGPPVTEAFF. The CDR3 DNA sequence: TGTGCCAGCTCACCAACCGGACCGCCTGTGACTGAAGCTTTCTTT.

Comment on this clonotype: This could be a read error, since a much larger clone is one nucleotide away. The rearrangement links TRBV28 to TRBJ1-1; perhaps TRBD1 as D (5 bases). From germline, CDR1 is MDHEN and CDR2 SYDVKM. V shed 1 base and J shed 6 bases, with 15 bases lying between them. The CDR3 extends over 15 amino acids. The CDR3 protein is CASSLLRHWGAEAFF. CDR3 sequence (DNA): TGTGCCAGCAGTTTATTGAGACACTGGGGGGCTGAAGCTTTCTTT.

The sample holds many counts of this clonotype. The gene calls are TRBV20-1 and TRBJ2-3; the D is unclear. V was trimmed by 0 bases and J by 4 bases, leaving 20 bases between them. CDR3 length: 17 residues. The germline gives CDR1 DFQATT, CDR2 SNEGSKA (reference sequence). Written as DNA, the CDR3 is TGCAGTGCTAGAGAGGTTTTGGGTGGTCTTTGGGCAGATACGCAGTATTTT. Translation: CSAREVLGGLWADTQYF.

This clonotype has just a few counts. The chain has TRBV6-1 and TRBJ1-5; D gene unclear. This CDR3 comprises 15 residues. Germline V CDR1 and CDR2: MNHNS, SASEGT. V was clipped by 6 bases and J by 3 bases, with 15 bases between them. The CDR3: CASRAVTAHNQPQHF. The CDR3 nucleotides are TGTGCCAGCAGGGCAGTTACAGCGCACAATCAGCCCCAGCATTTT.

This clonotype came up a few times. V usage is TRBV7-9 and J usage is TRBJ2-7; 10 nucleotides align to TRBD1. The CDR3 covers 17 residues. The V segment lost 5 bases and the J segment 3 bases; nucleotides outside the gene matches: 13. Germline CDR1 reads SEHNR; CDR2 reads FQNEAQ (reference sequence). The CDR3 loop is CASSPGPGQGTVYEQYF. The CDR3 nucleotides are TGTGCCAGCAGCCCCGGCCCGGGACAGGGGACCGTCTACGAGCAGTACTTC.

This clonotype came up many times. The rearrangement links TRBV20-1 to TRBJ1-1; TRBD1 agrees at 9 bases. Germline assignment: CDR1 DFQATT and CDR2 SNEGSKA (reference sequence). CDR3 size: 15 residues. The V segment lost 2 bases and the J segment 4 bases; nucleotides outside the gene matches: 8. CDR3 DNA: TGCAGTGCTAGATCGAAAACAGGGGGCGGCACTGAAGCTTTCTTT. Residues: CSARSKTGGGTEAFF.

Ten or more counts support this clonotype. The V call is TRBV28, the J call TRBJ2-2; 9 bases line up with TRBD1. The V gene's germline CDR1 is MDHEN and CDR2 SYDVKM. V gave up 6 bases and J gave up 4 bases; unmatched junction bases: 6. This CDR3 contains 15 residues. The CDR3 DNA sequence: TGTGCCAGCAGACCACAGGGGGCGGGCACCGGGGAGCTGTTTTTT. This gives the protein CASRPQGAGTGELFF. The full variable domain, its missing parts supplied by reference TRBV28 and TRBJ2-2, is DVKVTQSSRYLVKRTGEKVFLECVQDMDHENMFWYRQDPGLGLRLIYFSYDVKMKEKGDIPEGYSVSREKKERFSLILESASTNQTSMYLCASRPQGAGTGELFFGEGSRLTVL.

The table lists this clonotype with a few counts. The chain carries TRBV27 and TRBJ2-7; D is unclear. The CDR3 covers 14 residues. The germline gives CDR1 MNHEY, CDR2 SMNVEV (reference sequence). V was trimmed by 8 bases and J by 2 bases, leaving 16 bases between them. This CDR3 reads CASSGAPMTYEQYF. The CDR3 DNA is TGTGCCAGCTCCGGAGCACCCATGACCTACGAGCAGTACTTC.

This clonotype has a handful of counts. The chain recombines TRBV7-8 with TRBJ1-2; possibly TRBD1 for D (6 bases). V dropped 5 bases and J dropped 7 bases, with 14 bases sitting between them. Germline V CDR1 and CDR2: SGHVS, FQNEAQ. CDR3 length equals 13 residues. The CDR3 reads CASSHGTKAGYTF. CDR3 DNA: TGTGCCAGCAGCCATGGGACAAAAGCTGGCTACACCTTC.

The CDR3: CANCGVGELFF. In DNA form, the CDR3 reads TGTGCCAACTGTGGGGTTGGGGAGCTGTTTTTT. V gene TRBV6-1 combines with J gene TRBJ2-2; D gene unclear. Per germline, CDR1 MNHNS and CDR2 SASEGT. Trimming left V 10 bases short and J 8 bases short, with 11 bases between. The CDR3 sequence is 11 residues long.

This clonotype was observed at least ten times. The chain links TRBV7-7 to TRBJ2-5; D may be TRBD1 or TRBD2 (5 bases each). The CDR3 totals 16 residues. Germline lookup yields CDR1 SSHAT and CDR2 FNYEAQ (reference sequence). The V end lost 7 bases, the J end lost 5 bases, and 23 bases lay between the germline ends. The CDR3 here is CASTTPPHGAWETQYF. The CDR3 DNA reads as TGTGCCAGCACCACGCCCCCCCACGGGGCCTGGGAGACCCAGTACTTC.

Ten or more counts support this clonotype. The chain is built from TRBV30 and TRBJ1-5, with D possibly matching TRBD1 (6 bases). Germline lookup yields CDR1 GTSNPN and CDR2 SVGIG (reference sequence). The V and J ends lost 1 base and 2 bases respectively, with 12 bases between them. CDR3 length: 15 amino acids. The CDR3 sequence: CAWSEGRGRNQPQHF. The CDR3 region has the DNA TGTGCCTGGAGTGAAGGCAGGGGACGCAATCAGCCCCAGCATTTT. The complete variable domain, with remaining parts taken from reference TRBV30 and TRBJ1-5, reads SQTIHQWPATLVQPVGSPLSLECTVEGTSNPNLYWYRQAAGRGLQLLFYSVGIGQISSEVPQNLSASRPQDRQFILSSKKLLLSDSGFYLCAWSEGRGRNQPQHFGDGTRLSIL.

In this sample, this clonotype turned up many times. The V gene is TRBV20-1, the J gene TRBJ1-1; D unclear. Trimming took off 5 bases at V and 2 bases at J, with 9 bases between the two ends. The germline CDR1 and CDR2 sequences are DFQATT and SNEGSKA (reference sequence). CDR3 length: 12 amino acids. The CDR3 DNA reads TGCAGTGCTGGGGTAACTAACACTGAAGCTTTCTTT. Encoded protein: CSAGVTNTEAFF.

This clonotype was counted once. The J gene is TRBJ2-1, the V gene TRBV9, with D perhaps TRBD2 (7 bases). This CDR3 has 20 amino acids. Trimming shortened V by 3 bases and J by 0 bases, and 25 bases separated the two germline ends. Looked up from germline, CDR1 is SGDLS and CDR2 is YYNGEE. In nucleotides, the CDR3 is TGTGCCAGCAGCGCCAACCTAGGGGGGGGCCTTTTAAGCTCCTACAATGAGCAGTTCTTC. Protein: CASSANLGGGLLSSYNEQFF. Full variable domain (rest looked up from reference TRBV9 and TRBJ2-1): DSGVTQTPKHLITATGQRVTLRCSPRSGDLSVYWYQQSLDQGLQFLIQYYNGEERAKGNILERFSAQQFPDLHSELNLSSLELGDSALYFCASSANLGGGLLSSYNEQFFGPGTRLTVL.

On this clonotype itself: This may be a read error: a much more frequent sequence differs by one nucleotide. The chain uses TRBV3-1 and TRBJ2-1; D possibly corresponds to TRBD2 (5 bases). The J call may be mistaken, given a closer DNA end match to TRBJ2-7. The CDR3 length is 13 residues. Germline CDR1 and CDR2: LGHDT and YNNKEL (reference sequence). The chain's CDR3 is CASSPWPGNEQYF. CDR3 nucleotides: TGTGCCAGCAGCCCGTGGCCGGGAAATGAGCAGTACTTC.

The J gene is TRBJ1-6, the V gene TRBV7-9, with D unresolved. In germline, CDR1 is SEHNR, CDR2 FQNEAQ (reference sequence). The CDR3 loop spans 14 amino acids. V was pared by 3 bases and J by 6 bases, with 9 bases between. This CDR3 reads CASSFGQVNSPLHF. Written as DNA, the CDR3 is TGTGCCAGCAGCTTTGGGCAGGTTAATTCACCCCTCCACTTT.

This clonotype has ten or more counts. The genes are TRBV28 and TRBJ1-1; unclear D gene. Germline V gene sequence: CDR1 MDHEN, CDR2 SYDVKM. V was clipped by 4 bases and J by 1 base, with 13 bases between them. The CDR3 extends over 15 amino acids. The CDR3, as DNA: TGTGCCAGCAGTTCCTCCAGAAGAGCGAACACTGAAGCTTTCTTT. Amino acids: CASSSSRRANTEAFF.